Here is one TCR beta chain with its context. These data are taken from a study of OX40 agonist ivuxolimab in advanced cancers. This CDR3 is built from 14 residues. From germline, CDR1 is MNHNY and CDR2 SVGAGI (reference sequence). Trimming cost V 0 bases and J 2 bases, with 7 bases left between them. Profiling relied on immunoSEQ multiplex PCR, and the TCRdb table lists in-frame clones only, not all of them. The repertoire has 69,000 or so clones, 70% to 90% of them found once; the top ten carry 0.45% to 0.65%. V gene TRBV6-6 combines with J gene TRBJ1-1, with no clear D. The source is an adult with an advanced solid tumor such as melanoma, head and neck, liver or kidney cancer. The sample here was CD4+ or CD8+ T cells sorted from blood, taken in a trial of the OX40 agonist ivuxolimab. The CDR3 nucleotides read TGTGCCAGCAGTTACTCGTGGGGAAACACTGAAGCTTTCTTT. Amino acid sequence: CASSYSWGNTEAFF.